The source of this T cell receptor (beta chain) is a study of blood T cell repertoires in COVID-19. On the study more broadly: The study drew acute and convalescent COVID-19 samples from the United States, Italy and Spain.

On this clone: Other nucleotide sequences in the sample specify the same CDR3.

Germline V gene lookup returns CDR1 SNHLY and CDR2 FYNNEI. The CDR3 contains 13 residues. Between the trimmed V and J ends, which lost 6 bases and 2 bases, there was a span of 10 bases. In the original processing: It was from reference gene primer amplification that nucleated cell counts were estimated. Assay: immunoSEQ multiplex PCR; the TCRdb copy retains only in-frame clones and omits some. The V and J calls and the clone size are those of that table, but D and trimming were determined from the DNA. Among around 250,000 clones, 80% to 85% were seen once, and the ten largest hold less than 4%. V is TRBV2 and J is TRBJ1-1; D is perhaps TRBD1 (5 bases). This sequence originates from a young woman with acute or convalescent COVID-19. Source material: peripheral blood. CDR3 in amino acids: CASRQGLNTEAFF. The CDR3, as DNA: TGTGCCAGCAGGCAGGGCCTTAACACTGAAGCTTTCTTT.